This TCR beta chain is from a study of T cells after yellow fever vaccination. General observations from the study: CD4 and CD8 compartments shared a small share of clonotypes. Subsequent to the booster, the majority of primary-vaccination clones reappeared (around 96% CD4, 88% CD8).

This clonotype was seen many times. Its cognate antigen is unknown. The CDR3 contains 12 residues. Germline CDR1 is MNHEY and CDR2 is SVGEGT. V shed 3 bases and J shed 5 bases, with 8 bases lying between them. For TCR, cDNA came from 5'RACE template switching, which added a universal primer site and UMIs. TCRdb re-called the 5' RACE reads with MiXCR, one entry per CDR3 protein. The sample includes approximately 110,000 distinct CDR3 sequences, under 9% of them seen just once. The chain combines TRBV6-2 or TRBV6-3 with TRBJ2-7; no clear D. This specimen consisted of CD8+ T cells sorted from PBMCs, obtained 45 days after the yellow fever booster vaccination. The source is a man aged 30-40 years who received the YFV17D yellow fever vaccine. The CDR3 spells CASSYRLNEQYF. In nucleotides, the CDR3 is TGTGCCAGCAGTTATCGCCTAAACGAGCAGTACTTC.